Reported below is one T cell receptor (beta chain). The target of this receptor is not known. No base qualities exist here, and no much larger clone lies one base off it. This specimen belongs to a study of shared clonotypes between healthy human individuals (dated by TCRdb to about 2020). About the investigation overall: The cohort included three men and a couple of women between 18 and 49 years of age. For each donor, CD4 naive and CD4 memory were each run on three plates, CD8 naive on two plates, and CD8 memory on one plate. Blood TCR repertoires of four to six healthy adults were deeply sequenced to estimate repertoire size and the extent of clonotype sharing between individuals. To increase sequencing depth and limit assay-specific biases, TCR repertoire library preparation and sequencing were carried out by different laboratories using diverse techniques. Leukapheresis yielded between about 0.8 and 9.5 billion PBMCs per donor. Study-wide conclusions, independent of this receptor: Even with the large sequencing depth, rarefaction of the sorted-subset datasets indicated that sequencing was incomplete. Sharing across a few donors was observed for about 5% of naive CD4, over 3% of naive CD8, about 2.3% of memory CD4, and around 0.4% of memory CD8 clonotypes. Higher generation probabilities were observed for clonotypes shared by all four sorted-subset donors than for non-shared clonotypes. The small number of donors limited the genetic and exposure-history diversity represented. Sampling was limited to blood, and TCR repertoires in tissue likely differ from TCR repertoires in blood. Estimated clonotype richness was generally larger for naive than for memory subsets. Pairwise subsampling indicated that sequencing depth was expected to affect the degree of clonotype sharing among donors.

Using the deep immunoSEQ assay, TCR CDR3 regions were amplified from genomic DNA by multiplex PCR. Genomic DNA extracted from each cell subset was distributed evenly over all wells of several immunoSEQ 96-well plates, and each plate served as one replicate. Each replicate PCR for sorted subsets received roughly 200 ng genomic DNA, equal to about 30,000 T cell genomes. The purified libraries were quantified using a Qubit 3.0 fluorometer, sized with a Bioanalyzer 2100, and then quantified again using the KAPA Library Quantification kit. Every immunoSEQ 96-well plate was sequenced on a separate single-read 150-cycle Illumina NextSeq 550 flow cell. The study's own analysis went as follows. The immunoSEQ output contained only junctional sequences without quality scores, so filtering could not match that applied to full-length reads. Sequences were annotated with PyIR, a Python wrapper for IgBLAST v1.9, and V/J genes and CDR3 were assigned using IMGT germline references. Reads with weak V/J assignments (E-value above 1e-6), missing CDR3, stop codons, out-of-frame junctions, or ambiguous translated residues were removed. V3J clonotypes were defined as sequences sharing the same inferred V gene, J gene, and CDR3 amino acid sequence. Percentage overlap between repertoires was computed as shared unique clonotypes divided by the size of the smaller repertoire. RTK rarefaction, the Chao1 estimator, and Recon v2.1 estimates of unobserved clonotypes were used to assess repertoire richness. Generation probabilities were computed with OLGA for all TCRbeta clonotypes obtained by the gDNA method from several donors. Entries here come from immuneACCESS through TCRdb and include only in-frame sequences with V and J called. Some clones fail to appear in such tables; in the studies checked, an unresolved V gene covers under half of the shortfall, and the cause of the remainder is unknown. That table supplies the V and J calls and clone size; D and trimming were determined from the DNA. The sample table shows about 1,900,000 clones, and less than 95% are seen once. The ten largest clones capture less than 1.5% of the sample.

For the CD8 naive samples, CD45RO-negative cells were positively selected for CCR7, yielding a CD45RA+CCR7+ population from which TemRA cells were excluded. The donors were healthy, HIV-negative adults with no recently reported acute infections or vaccinations. Every donor was a Caucasian adult residing in Nashville, Tennessee, USA. Blood was collected by leukapheresis, and PBMCs were isolated by Ficoll-Histopaque density gradient centrifugation and then cryopreserved in liquid nitrogen vapor phase. Analytical flow cytometry was used to check the purity and quantity of every magnetically sorted T cell population. Genomic DNA was isolated from each sorted fraction and quantified by UV absorbance on a Nanodrop 2000c. The TCR comes from a man aged 18-30 years in good health. The sample taken for sequencing was naive CD8+ T cells sorted from blood. According to the study, the label for this sample's cell subset or site signals: CD45RA+CCR7+.

The nucleotide sequence reads as follows: TGTGCCAGCAGTTACCAGGTGACCTACGAGCAGTACTTC. This is translated as CASSYQVTYEQYF. The rearrangement joined TRBV28 to TRBJ2-7; the D gene assignment is ambiguous. The germline ends are 9 bases apart after V is trimmed by 4 bases and J by 2 bases. The germline V gene yields MDHEN for CDR1 and SYDVKM for CDR2. The CDR3 goes from the cysteine to the phenylalanine over 13 residues. Only the CDR3 portion is preserved as DNA: 39 bases, with reading frame beginning at the first base.